This section outlines one T cell receptor beta chain sequence together with its context. Its antigen is unknown. V was clipped by 2 bases and J by 4 bases, with 12 bases between them. The CDR3 covers 14 residues. Per germline, CDR1 DFQATT and CDR2 SNEGSKA (reference sequence). The data originate from a study of blood T cells in healthy people across ages. Study outcomes and limitations: There were more naive CD4+ cells and higher diversity in long-lived donors than in aged donors.

Through a sample-barcoded 5' primer and a J-beta primer mix, a second PCR was run for about 6 to 12 cycles. Using its own MiXCR run on the 5' RACE reads, TCRdb lists one record per CDR3 protein. The sample holds some 710,000 distinct CDR3 sequences; around 45% are singletons and the top ten take over 15%. The source of this sequence is a man older than 75 in good health. The chain links TRBV20-1 to TRBJ2-1, with D possibly matching TRBD2 (6 bases). The sequenced sample was blood. The CDR3 region has the DNA TGCAGTGCTAGATGGGGGGAGTGGTACAATGAGCAGTTCTTC. It is translated as CSARWGEWYNEQFF.